This T cell receptor beta chain was recovered during a study of blood T cells in healthy people across ages. The V end was cut by 5 bases, the J end by 3 bases, with 17 bases between. The CDR3 runs 16 residues. Germline CDR1 is MDHEN and CDR2 is SYDVKM. A second PCR, run for 7 to 11 cycles, used a sample-barcoded 5' primer plus a J-beta primer mix. TCRdb reprocessed the 5' RACE reads with MiXCR, giving one entry per CDR3 protein. The sample includes 600,000 to 850,000 distinct CDR3 sequences, roughly two fifths of them seen just once. Sequencing was done on a sample of blood. This TCR was recovered from a woman aged 55 to 70 in good health. V gene TRBV28 combines with J gene TRBJ2-1, with D maybe TRBD2 (6 bases). The CDR3 region is CASSPPPHGGYNEQFF. The CDR3 DNA reads TGTGCCAGCAGTCCTCCTCCCCACGGGGGCTACAATGAGCAGTTCTTC. Looking up the rest from reference TRBV28 and TRBJ2-1 gives the full variable domain: DVKVTQSSRYLVKRTGEKVFLECVQDMDHENMFWYRQDPGLGLRLIYFSYDVKMKEKGDIPEGYSVSREKKERFSLILESASTNQTSMYLCASSPPPHGGYNEQFFGPGTRLTVL.